This record covers a single TCR beta chain. Assay used: immunoSEQ multiplex PCR; TCRdb lists only in-frame clones, some missing. The data show tens of thousands of clones, over 70% seen once. This sample is drawn from a study of glioma-infiltrating T cells after dendritic cell vaccination. Losses at the gene ends were 2 bases for V and 2 bases for J; bases not matched to a gene: 17. The germline V gene encodes CDR1 SGHRS and CDR2 YFSETQ. This CDR3 is built from 20 residues. This sequence joins TRBV5-1 and TRBJ2-1, with TRBD2 identical over 9 bases. The sample consisted of blood, taken before dendritic cell vaccination. This sequence was found in a human donor with glioblastoma. CDR3 sequence: CASSFKGRGQVAGAYNEQFF. CDR3 bases: TGCGCCAGCAGCTTTAAGGGGAGGGGGCAGGTAGCGGGGGCCTACAATGAGCAGTTCTTC. The complete variable domain, with remaining parts taken from reference TRBV5-1 and TRBJ2-1, reads KAGVTQTPRYLIKTRGQQVTLSCSPISGHRSVSWYQQTPGQGLQFLFEYFSETQRNKGNFPGRFSGRQFSNSRSEMNVSTLELGDSALYLCASSFKGRGQVAGAYNEQFFGPGTRLTVL.